Below, 27 T cell receptor beta chains from the same sample are listed, as sequenced in a study of T cell repertoires in cytomegalovirus infection. TCRdb passed the reads through MiXCR, listing each CDR3 protein once. The sample carries around 78,000 distinct CDR3 sequences, 40% recorded once. No antigen is known for these receptors. The sequenced sample was CD8+ T cells from cultured PBMCs, obtained from culture after CMV antigen stimulation. The receptors were sampled from a human donor in good health (CMV status not recorded). Some clones in this sample may be carry-over from other donors' samples.

A few counts support this clonotype. The chain recombines TRBV27 with TRBJ2-7; unclear D gene. V lost 3 bases and J 4 bases, leaving 22 bases between the germline ends. The CDR3 runs to 17 residues. CDR1 is MNHEY, CDR2 SMNVEV, per germline (reference sequence). The CDR3 sequence is CASSFSSPASGQYEQYF. DNA for the CDR3: TGTGCCAGCAGTTTTAGCTCCCCCGCTAGTGGCCAATACGAGCAGTACTTC.

V and J are TRBV19 and TRBJ2-1; 11 bases match TRBD2. CDR1 is LNHDA and CDR2 is SQIVND in the germline V gene (reference sequence). Unmatched junction bases numbered 6, after V lost 3 bases and J lost 8 bases. This CDR3 has 15 amino acids. CDR3 in amino acids: CASSIFSGGEDEQFF. For the CDR3, the DNA is TGTGCCAGTAGTATCTTTAGCGGGGGGGAAGATGAGCAGTTCTTC.

This clonotype was observed a handful of times. This chain links TRBV7-2 with TRBJ1-3; D unresolved. The V gene's germline CDR1 is SGHTA and CDR2 FQGNSA. The CDR3 has 16 amino acids. V was shortened by 2 bases and J by 7 bases, with 18 bases between the two germline ends. The CDR3 loop is CASSLSSRPYRNTIYF. DNA of the CDR3: TGTGCCAGCAGCTTATCTTCGAGACCCTATCGGAACACCATATATTTT.

The rearrangement joins TRBV7-8 to TRBJ2-2; the D is unclear. CDR3 length: 13 amino acids. The V end lost 3 bases, the J end lost 9 bases, and 11 bases lay between the germline ends. The germline V gene has CDR1 SGHVS and CDR2 FQNEAQ. As DNA, the CDR3 is TGTGCCAGCAGCTTCTTAGGTGGACGGGAGCTGTTTTTT. Its translation: CASSFLGGRELFF.

The chain is built from TRBV7-8 and TRBJ2-5; a weak D match, TRBD2 (6 bases). Trimming pared 3 bases from V and 2 bases from J, leaving 10 bases between. The CDR3 consists of 14 residues. CDR1 SGHVS and CDR2 FQNEAQ come from the germline V gene. The CDR3 bases are TGTGCCAGCAGCTTTCGGACTACACAAGAGACCCAGTACTTC. Its protein product is CASSFRTTQETQYF. Filled out from reference TRBV7-8 and TRBJ2-5, the complete variable domain reads GAGVSQSPRYKVAKRGQDVALRCDPISGHVSLFWYQQALGQGPEFLTYFQNEAQLDKSGLPSDRFFAERPEGSVSTLKIQRTQQEDSAVYLCASSFRTTQETQYFGPGTRLLVL.

The genes are TRBV6-6 and TRBJ1-1; TRBD1 agrees at 8 bases. The length of the CDR3 is 13 residues. Germline CDR1 MNHNY, CDR2 SVGAGI (reference sequence). Trimming took 2 bases from V and 4 from J; bases not matched to a gene: 0. CDR3 protein: CASSYTGGTEAFF. In DNA form, the CDR3 reads TGTGCCAGCAGTTACACAGGGGGCACTGAAGCTTTCTTT.

The CDR3 coding sequence is TGTGCCAGCAGCTCCAAAGGGGGGACTAGCGACAACTGGAATGAGCAGTTCTTC. Translation: CASSSKGGTSDNWNEQFF. This chain links TRBV7-9 with TRBJ2-1, with 10 bases that match TRBD2. There are 18 residues in the CDR3. The germline gives CDR1 SEHNR, CDR2 FQNEAQ (reference sequence). V lost 4 bases and J lost 7; bases outside the gene matches: 16.

The V and J genes are TRBV6-5 and TRBJ1-1; possibly TRBD1 for D (5 bases). V lost 3 bases and J lost 6, with 14 bases in between. This CDR3 has 14 residues. Germline V gene data show CDR1 as MNHEY and CDR2 as SVGAGI. Here the CDR3 DNA reads TGTGCCAGCAGTTATGAGTACCCGGGGGCTGAAGCTTTCTTT. As protein: CASSYEYPGAEAFF.

This clonotype was counted ten times or more. The chain uses TRBV7-2 and TRBJ2-3; 7 positions match TRBD2. This CDR3 region has 16 residues. Germline-derived CDR1 and CDR2 are SGHTA and FQGNSA. With 3 bases clipped from V and 1 base from J, the junction kept 7 bases outside the gene matches. The CDR3 sequence: CASSLSGVGGTDTQYF. CDR3 DNA sequence: TGTGCCAGCAGCTTGAGCGGGGTAGGGGGCACAGATACGCAGTATTTT.

This clonotype showed up just a few times. This rearrangement joins TRBV7-6 to TRBJ2-1, with 9 bases fitting TRBD2. Germline CDR1 SGHVS, CDR2 FNYEAQ. The J segment lost 9 bases and the V segment lost 5 bases, leaving 11 bases of the junction unmatched. The CDR3 loop spans 15 amino acids. CDR3 coding DNA: TGTGCCAGCAGCATCTCAGCGGGGGGCCGGGGTGAGCAGTTCTTC. Its translation: CASSISAGGRGEQFF. Combining the CDR3 with reference TRBV7-6 and TRBJ2-1 gives the whole variable domain GAGVSQSPRYKVTKRGQDVALRCDPISGHVSLYWYRQALGQGPEFLTYFNYEAQQDKSGLPNDRFSAERPEGSISTLTIQRTEQRDSAMYRCASSISAGGRGEQFFGPGTRLTVL.

The chain uses TRBV4-3 and TRBJ2-7; 11 bases fit TRBD1. In germline, CDR1 is LGHNA, CDR2 YSLEER. The CDR3 is 16 residues long. With V trimmed by 0 bases and J by 5 bases, 6 bases remained unmatched. The CDR3, as DNA: TGCGCCAGCAGCCAAGATGTGGGACAGGGGGTAAACGAGCAGTACTTC. Translated, it gives CASSQDVGQGVNEQYF.

The V call is TRBV6-5, the J call TRBJ1-6; a possible D gene is TRBD1 (6 bases). There are 17 residues in the CDR3. V lost 0 bases to trimming and J lost 6 bases, with 15 bases between them. CDR1 is MNHEY, CDR2 SVGAGI, per germline. CDR3 coding DNA: TGTGCCAGCAGTTACTCGAACCCGGACAGAATTAATTCACCCCTCCACTTT. Translating it yields CASSYSNPDRINSPLHF.

The chain employs TRBV19 and TRBJ1-1, with D possibly TRBD1 on 5 matching bases. Germline lookup yields CDR1 LNHDA and CDR2 SQIVND (reference sequence). V lost 5 bases to trimming and J lost 4 bases, with 29 bases between them. This CDR3 is built from 19 residues. The CDR3 nucleotides read TGTGCCAGTAGTCTCCGTAGCCAGGGACGTAGGCTCACGAGCACTGAAGCTTTCTTT. Amino acids: CASSLRSQGRRLTSTEAFF.

This clonotype turned up a few times. The rearrangement links TRBV4-1 to TRBJ2-3, with 11 bases that match TRBD2. The CDR3 runs to 17 residues. The ends lost 0 bases at V and 4 bases at J; junction bases unmatched: 6. CDR1 is MGHRA and CDR2 is YSYEKL in the germline V gene. The CDR3 here is CASSQDYTSGGADTQYF. CDR3 nucleotide sequence: TGCGCCAGCAGCCAAGATTACACTAGCGGGGGAGCAGATACGCAGTATTTT.

The rearrangement joins TRBV5-3 to TRBJ1-1; perhaps TRBD1 as D (6 bases). TRBV5-3 is annotated as an ORF whose role is uncertain. The CDR3 sequence is 13 residues long. V lost 9 bases and J 4 bases, leaving 16 bases between the germline ends. The CDR3 nucleotides read TGTGCCACCTCGGGGGGCTGGAGCACTGAAGCTTTCTTT. Translation: CATSGGWSTEAFF.

Only a few counts were recorded for this clonotype. The genes are TRBV6-2 or TRBV6-3 and TRBJ1-1, with unresolved D. In germline, CDR1 is MNHEY, CDR2 SVGEGT. V lost 2 bases, J lost 7 bases, and 8 bases lay in between. The CDR3 has 12 residues. CDR3 amino acids: CASSYEKGEAFF. In DNA form, the CDR3 reads TGTGCCAGCAGTTACGAGAAGGGTGAAGCTTTCTTT.

This chain joins TRBV7-6 and TRBJ2-1; D may be TRBD1 (5 bases). V lost 7 bases to trimming and J lost 9 bases, with 25 bases between them. The CDR3 contains 16 residues. Germline V gene data show CDR1 as SGHVS and CDR2 as FNYEAQ. The CDR3 region is CASITTGGAKYGEQFF. The DNA for the CDR3 is TGTGCCAGCATAACCACAGGTGGGGCAAAGTACGGTGAGCAGTTCTTC.

This clonotype was counted many times. The gene calls are TRBV7-2 and TRBJ2-2; D not resolved. The CDR3 has 12 residues. In germline, CDR1 is SGHTA, CDR2 FQGNSA. V gave up 1 base and J gave up 8 bases, with 5 bases separating them. CDR3 amino acids: CASSLVGGELFF. In DNA, the CDR3 is TGTGCCAGCAGCTTAGTGGGGGGGGAGCTGTTTTTT. Drawing the rest from reference TRBV7-2 and TRBJ2-2, the complete variable domain is GAGVSQSPSNKVTEKGKDVELRCDPISGHTALYWYRQSLGQGLEFLIYFQGNSAPDKSGLPSDRFSAERTGGSVSTLTIQRTQQEDSAVYLCASSLVGGELFFGEGSRLTVL.

V and J are TRBV12-5 and TRBJ2-5, with 8 bases that match TRBD1. V was clipped by 2 bases and J by 5 bases; unmatched bases: 22. The germline V gene encodes CDR1 LGHNT and CDR2 FRNRAP. There are 20 residues in the CDR3. CDR3 amino acids: CASGLPPENRDRRPPETQYF. The CDR3 bases are TGTGCTAGTGGTTTGCCCCCCGAAAACCGGGACAGGAGGCCCCCGGAGACCCAGTACTTC.

This clonotype showed up just once. This sequence joins TRBV6-5 and TRBJ2-1; D ambiguous. V gave up 2 bases and J gave up 7 bases, with 12 bases separating them. Germline-derived CDR1 and CDR2 are MNHEY and SVGAGI. The CDR3 covers 14 residues. This CDR3 reads CASSYVGRRNEQFF. The CDR3 DNA reads TGTGCCAGCAGTTACGTCGGCAGACGGAATGAGCAGTTCTTC.

The chain joins TRBV9 to TRBJ2-1; 10 bases line up with TRBD2. The V segment lost 4 bases and the J segment 0 bases; nucleotides outside the gene matches: 4. Germline CDR1 is SGDLS and CDR2 is YYNGEE. The CDR3 length is 16 residues. CDR3 bases: TGTGCCAGCAGCCCAGGACTAGCGGACTCCTACAATGAGCAGTTCTTC. This sequence encodes CASSPGLADSYNEQFF. The full variable domain, rest sourced from reference TRBV9 and TRBJ2-1, is DSGVTQTPKHLITATGQRVTLRCSPRSGDLSVYWYQQSLDQGLQFLIQYYNGEERAKGNILERFSAQQFPDLHSELNLSSLELGDSALYFCASSPGLADSYNEQFFGPGTRLTVL.

This clonotype was seen only a few times. The CDR3 region is CSASDRGIAKNIQYF. The CDR3 DNA reads as TGCAGTGCCTCAGACAGGGGGATTGCCAAAAACATTCAGTACTTC. This chain uses TRBV20-1 with TRBJ2-4, with TRBD1 matching over 9 bases. CDR1 is DFQATT and CDR2 is SNEGSKA in the germline V gene (reference sequence). CDR3 length: 15 amino acids. V lost 6 bases to trimming and J lost 1 base; unmatched junction nucleotides: 7.

The V call is TRBV7-9, the J call TRBJ1-2, with a tentative D call TRBD1 (5 bases). CDR3 length equals 14 residues. CDR1 and CDR2 from the germline V gene are SEHNR and FQNEAQ (reference sequence). V was cut by 1 base and J by 8 bases, with 14 bases left in between. The CDR3 DNA sequence: TGTGCCAGCAGCTTAGACGAGGGGTTACAGGGCTACACCTTC. Residues: CASSLDEGLQGYTF.

The chain carries TRBV12-3 or TRBV12-4 and TRBJ1-1; D might be TRBD1 (6 bases). The CDR3 is 15 residues long. The V gene lost 5 bases and the J gene lost 1 base, with 14 bases spanning the gap. Here the CDR3 DNA reads TGTGCCAGCAGTAAAAACAGGGAAAAGAACACTGAAGCTTTCTTT. Protein: CASSKNREKNTEAFF.

The rearrangement links TRBV28 to TRBJ2-7, with D tentatively TRBD2 (5 bases). With 8 bases removed from V and 0 bases from J, the gap between germline ends came to 11 bases. CDR1 MDHEN and CDR2 SYDVKM come from the germline V gene. CDR3 length: 13 residues. In DNA form, the CDR3 reads TGTGCCAGCGAGGGCTTTAGCTCCTACGAGCAGTACTTC. Translation gives CASEGFSSYEQYF.

This chain connects TRBV19 to TRBJ1-1, with 9 positions matching TRBD1. This CDR3 region has 16 residues. The junction had 16 bases not matched to a gene; V was cut back by 5 bases and J by 9 bases. The V gene's germline CDR1 is LNHDA and CDR2 SQIVND (reference sequence). The CDR3 nucleotides read TGTGCCAGTAGTTGGACAGGGGAAGAGCTAGTGGGGCAAGCTTTCTTT. Translated: CASSWTGEELVGQAFF.

The rearrangement links TRBV12-3 or TRBV12-4 to TRBJ1-1; weak D call: TRBD1 (6 bases). The CDR3 is made up of 16 amino acids. V was shortened by 3 bases and J by 5 bases, with 19 bases between the two germline ends. CDR3 nucleotide sequence: TGTGCCAGCAGTTTCGGGAGCGGCAGGGGTATGACTGAAGCTTTCTTT. Translated: CASSFGSGRGMTEAFF.